The 19 T cell receptor beta chains given below trace back to one sample, sequenced in a study of blood T cell repertoires in COVID-19 (dated by TCRdb to about 2020). Library preparation employed the immunoSEQ multiplex PCR assay. The clones in this table, taken by TCRdb from immuneACCESS, are in-frame only. Not every clone is retained; where verified, under half of the shortfall comes from an unresolved V gene, and the cause of the rest is unknown. A total of 200,000 to 250,000 clones appear in this sample, about 88% of them only once. Clones ranked in the top ten supply 2.7% of the sample. The specimen was peripheral blood. The receptors come from an older woman with acute or convalescent COVID-19.

The chain uses TRBV29-1 and TRBJ2-1; D unresolved. V lost 4 bases to trimming and J lost 3 bases, with 7 bases between them. Germline V gives CDR1 SQVTM, CDR2 ANQGSEA. The CDR3 is 12 amino acids. The CDR3 DNA sequence: TGCAGCGTTGCCCCGTTCTACAATGAGCAGTTCTTC. As protein: CSVAPFYNEQFF.

The CDR3 here is CASNRQGANGYTF. CDR3 bases: TGTGCCAGTAACCGACAGGGGGCAAATGGCTACACCTTC. The chain combines TRBV19 with TRBJ1-2; TRBD1 agrees at 10 bases. Germline V gene sequence: CDR1 LNHDA, CDR2 SQIVND (reference sequence). The CDR3 length is 13 residues. Trimming at V came to 7 bases and at J to 6 bases, leaving 5 bases not matched to a gene. The full variable domain, its missing parts supplied by reference TRBV19 and TRBJ1-2, is DGGITQSPKYLFRKEGQNVTLSCEQNLNHDAMYWYRQDPGQGLRLIYYSQIVNDFQKGDIAEGYSVSREKKESFPLTVTSAQKNPTAFYLCASNRQGANGYTFGSGTRLTVV.

V gene TRBV29-1 combines with J gene TRBJ1-1; 7 bases fit TRBD1. The CDR3 contains 14 residues. V was clipped by 4 bases and J by 4 bases; unmatched bases: 9. Per germline, CDR1 SQVTM and CDR2 ANQGSEA. The CDR3 DNA reads as TGCAGCGTTGTTTCAGGGGGTGGGGGCACTGAAGCTTTCTTT. Protein: CSVVSGGGGTEAFF.

Comments on this clone: Within the sample, other DNA sequences also encode this same CDR3. V and J are TRBV3-1 (or the pseudogene TRBV3-2) and TRBJ2-3; 10 bases map to TRBD2. The length of the CDR3 is 16 residues. Germline CDR1 reads LGHDT; CDR2 reads YNNKEL (reference sequence). After removal of 0 bases from V and 1 base from J, the junction contained 1 base not matched to a gene. The CDR3: CASSQDLAGGTDTQYF. The CDR3 DNA reads as TGTGCCAGCAGCCAAGATCTAGCGGGAGGCACAGATACGCAGTATTTT.

As concerns this clone: At the DNA level, this CDR3 is encoded by other sequences in the same sample as well. The chain employs TRBV18 and TRBJ1-5; D unresolved. The CDR3 loop spans 13 amino acids. V dropped 3 bases and J dropped 4 bases, with 7 bases sitting between them. The germline V gene encodes CDR1 KGHSH and CDR2 LQKENI. CDR3 nucleotide sequence: TGTGCCAGCTCACCGGGCTCGAATCAGCCCCAGCATTTT. Amino acids: CASSPGSNQPQHF.

V and J are TRBV10-1 and TRBJ2-7; TRBD1 matches 7 bases. J was trimmed by 0 bases and V by 9 bases; bases with no gene match: 8. CDR3 length: 14 amino acids. CDR1 is WNHNN, CDR2 SYGVQD, per germline (reference sequence). CDR3 nucleotide sequence: TGCGCCAGTCCAGGGGGTGACTTCTCCTACGAGCAGTACTTC. Translation: CASPGGDFSYEQYF.

Regarding this clone: Additional DNA sequences in this sample encode the identical CDR3. CDR3 sequence (DNA): TGTGCCAGCAGCGTAGCGGGGGGAGGGAATGGCTACACCTTC. Translated, it gives CASSVAGGGNGYTF. The rearrangement joins TRBV9 to TRBJ1-2; TRBD1 might be the D (5 bases). The CDR3 extends over 14 amino acids. Germline lookup yields CDR1 SGDLS and CDR2 YYNGEE. Trimming removed 0 bases at V and 6 bases at J, with 12 bases between.

Of note for this clone: The germline gene is not matched at one end of the junction; a read error may be the cause. The genes are TRBV6-5 and TRBJ1-1, with D uncertain. The CDR3 runs 15 residues. Germline V gives CDR1 MNHEY, CDR2 SVGAGI. CDR3: CHTNMMLGVNTEAFF. CDR3 coding DNA: TGCCATACTAATATGATGCTGGGAGTGAACACTGAAGCTTTCTTT.

This chain connects TRBV19 to TRBJ1-3; D not resolved. V was pared by 2 bases and J by 4 bases, with 15 bases between. The germline gives CDR1 LNHDA, CDR2 SQIVND (reference sequence). The CDR3 sequence is 16 residues long. CDR3 amino acids: CASSILTLRGGNTIYF. The CDR3 DNA reads TGTGCCAGTAGTATATTGACACTGCGGGGAGGAAACACCATATATTTT.

The rearrangement joins TRBV6-2 or TRBV6-3 to TRBJ1-5; 7 bases match TRBD1. The trim removed 2 bases at V and 0 bases at J, leaving 4 bases unmatched. Germline CDR1 MNHEY, CDR2 SVGEGT. CDR3 length: 16 residues. CDR3 bases: TGTGCCAGCAGTTACGTGACAGGGATTAGCAATCAGCCCCAGCATTTT. Its protein product is CASSYVTGISNQPQHF.

The J gene is TRBJ2-7, the V gene TRBV7-9; D gene ambiguous. Trimming shortened V by 4 bases and J by 2 bases, and 15 bases separated the two germline ends. The germline CDR1 and CDR2 sequences are SEHNR and FQNEAQ (reference sequence). This CDR3 comprises 15 residues. The CDR3 nucleotides read TGTGCCAGCAGCTCGAGCTATGGAGTTCCCTACGAGCAGTACTTC. It encodes CASSSSYGVPYEQYF.

A single count supports this clone. This chain joins TRBV18 and TRBJ2-1; 8 bases agree with TRBD2. The CDR3 loop spans 16 amino acids. Trimming at V came to 0 bases and at J to 0 bases, leaving 1 base not matched to a gene. Germline V lookup: CDR1 KGHSH, CDR2 LQKENI. The CDR3 protein is CASSPPSGASYNEQFF. Written as DNA, the CDR3 is TGTGCCAGCTCACCACCTAGCGGGGCCTCCTACAATGAGCAGTTCTTC.

This clone has more than one count but fewer than ten. The chain is built from TRBV5-4 and TRBJ2-5; perhaps TRBD1 as D (5 bases). Germline V gene sequence: CDR1 SGHNT, CDR2 YYREEE (reference sequence). V lost 3 bases and J lost 3, with 9 bases in between. CDR3 length: 13 residues. This CDR3 reads CASSSTEEETQYF. DNA of the CDR3: TGTGCCAGCAGCTCGACAGAAGAAGAGACCCAGTACTTC. The whole variable domain, remainder taken from reference TRBV5-4 and TRBJ2-5, is ETGVTQSPTHLIKTRGQQVTLRCSSQSGHNTVSWYQQALGQGPQFIFQYYREEENGRGNFPPRFSGLQFPNYSSELNVNALELDDSALYLCASSSTEEETQYFGPGTRLLVL.

This chain joins TRBV18 and TRBJ1-1; D is unclear. Germline V lookup: CDR1 KGHSH, CDR2 LQKENI. Trimming took off 2 bases at V and 0 bases at J, with 16 bases between the two ends. This CDR3 region has 17 residues. The CDR3: CASSPGSSAVMNTEAFF. The CDR3 coding sequence is TGTGCCAGCTCACCAGGATCTTCGGCGGTAATGAACACTGAAGCTTTCTTT.

The chain couples TRBV20-1 to TRBJ1-4; D call uncertain. V dropped 0 bases and J dropped 7 bases, with 3 bases sitting between them. Germline V gives CDR1 DFQATT, CDR2 SNEGSKA (reference sequence). This CDR3 spans 11 amino acids. The CDR3 reads CSARDLEKLFF. CDR3 DNA sequence: TGCAGTGCTAGAGATCTTGAAAAACTGTTTTTT.

This clone was detected once. The chain combines TRBV6-5 with TRBJ1-1; the match to TRBD1 covers 7 bases. The ends lost 4 bases at V and 3 bases at J; junction bases unmatched: 11. This CDR3 has 16 residues. Germline V gene sequence: CDR1 MNHEY, CDR2 SVGAGI. The CDR3, as DNA: TGTGCCAGCAGTTCAGAGGGGGCCGGGGACCACACTGAAGCTTTCTTT. The encoded protein is CASSSEGAGDHTEAFF.

The chain carries TRBV9 and TRBJ1-3; 8 bases align to TRBD1. The CDR3 totals 17 residues. J gave up 2 bases and V 0 bases, and 7 bases lay outside the gene matches. CDR1 is SGDLS, CDR2 YYNGEE, per germline. CDR3: CASSVALSRGPGNTIYF. In nucleotides, the CDR3 is TGTGCCAGCAGCGTAGCCCTTTCCAGGGGGCCTGGAAACACCATATATTTT.

The chain uses TRBV4-2 and TRBJ2-2, with 9 positions matching TRBD1. After removal of 4 bases from V and 2 bases from J, the junction contained 14 bases not matched to a gene. From germline, CDR1 is LGHNA and CDR2 YNFKEQ. The CDR3 is 19 amino acids. The CDR3 DNA reads as TGTGCCAGCAGCCGACAGGGGGGCAGGGCCGTCACAAACACCGGGGAGCTGTTTTTT. Its translation: CASSRQGGRAVTNTGELFF.

Worth noting for this clone: Other DNA sequences in this sample translate to the same CDR3. The rearrangement uses TRBV24-1 and TRBJ1-1; D not resolved. V lost 4 bases to trimming and J lost 4 bases, with 9 bases between them. Looked up from germline, CDR1 is KGHDR and CDR2 is SFDVKD. CDR3 length: 13 amino acids. CDR3 protein: CATSDPGRTEAFF. The DNA for the CDR3 is TGTGCCACCAGTGACCCGGGTCGCACTGAAGCTTTCTTT.